This T cell receptor (beta chain) was captured by sequencing in a study of CD8+CD57+ T cells in acquired aplastic anemia. V gave up 6 bases and J gave up 5 bases, with 16 bases separating them. The germline CDR1 and CDR2 sequences are DFQATT and SNEGSKA (reference sequence). CDR3 length: 13 amino acids. Profiles of TCR beta VDJ and CDR3 were generated from a genomic DNA template. Via MiXCR, TCRdb re-called the reads, giving one row per CDR3 protein. In the table there are about 160,000 distinct CDR3 sequences, 45% to 55% of which are singletons. CD8+CD57+ cell expansion had been shown by flow cytometry in patients chosen for sequencing.

Sequencing used sorted CD4+, CD8+, or CD8+CD57+ T cells (not recorded which) from PBMCs. The V and J genes are TRBV20-1 and TRBJ1-2, with D perhaps matching TRBD1 (5 bases). The TCR sequence derives from a human donor with aplastic anemia. The CDR3: CSARGLEGYGYTF. The CDR3 region has the DNA TGCAGTGCGAGGGGCCTGGAAGGGTATGGCTACACCTTC.